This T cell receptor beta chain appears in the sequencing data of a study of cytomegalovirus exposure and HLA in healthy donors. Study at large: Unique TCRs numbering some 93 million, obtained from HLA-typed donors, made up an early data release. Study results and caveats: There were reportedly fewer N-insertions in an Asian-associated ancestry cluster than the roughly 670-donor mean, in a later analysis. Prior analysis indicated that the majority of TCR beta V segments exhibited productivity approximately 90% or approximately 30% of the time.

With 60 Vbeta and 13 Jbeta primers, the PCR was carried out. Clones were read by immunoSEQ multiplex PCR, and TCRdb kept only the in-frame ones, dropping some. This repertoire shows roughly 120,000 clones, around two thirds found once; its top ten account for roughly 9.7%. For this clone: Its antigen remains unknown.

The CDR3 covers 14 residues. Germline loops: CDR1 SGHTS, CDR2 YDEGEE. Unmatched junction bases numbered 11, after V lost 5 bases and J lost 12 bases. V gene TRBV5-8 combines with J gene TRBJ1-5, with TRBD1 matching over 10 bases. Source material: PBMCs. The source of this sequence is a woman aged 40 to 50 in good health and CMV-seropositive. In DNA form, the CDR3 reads TGTGCCAGCAGGCTGGGGCGCTGGGACAGGGGCCAGCATTTT. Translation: CASRLGRWDRGQHF.